The subject of this entry is one TCR beta chain. The authors reverse transcribed roughly 0.5 to 1 ug RNA with random hexamers. MiXCR was run by TCRdb on the immunoSEQ multiplex PCR reads, yielding one entry per CDR3 protein. The sample records 190,000 or so distinct CDR3 sequences, 90% to 95% being singletons. CD8+ and CD4+ T cells from blood underwent TCR beta sequencing, which was carried out in a high-throughput format. Multiple sclerosis controls were treatment-naive patients with stable or active relapsing-remitting disease. Negative isolation yielded CD8+ and CD4+ T cells; FACS enriched TEMRA cells. The germline V gene has CDR1 SNHLY and CDR2 FYNNEI. With V trimmed by 6 bases and J by 3 bases, 9 bases remained unmatched. CDR3 length equals 15 residues. The data were obtained in a study of CD8 T cells in Susac syndrome.

The rearrangement links TRBV2 to TRBJ2-7; 9 nucleotides align to TRBD1. Input material: CD4+ T cells from PBMCs. The sequence came from a human donor with multiple sclerosis. CDR3 bases: TGTGCCAGCAGGGAGGGACAGGGTGGACTCTACGAGCAGTACTTC. Translated: CASREGQGGLYEQYF.